The clone carrying this T cell receptor (beta chain) turned up a few times. Antigen specificity is unknown. The data belong to a study of shared clonotypes between healthy human individuals. Measured with immunoSEQ multiplex PCR; TCRdb has only the in-frame clones, and not every one. The sample holds 900,000 to 1,200,000 clones, about 80% seen once. Caucasian adults residing in Nashville, Tennessee made up all the donors. Points from the study as a whole: Non-shared clonotypes showed lower generation probabilities than clonotypes common to all four donors. It was only blood that was sampled, and tissue repertoires likely differ. The study generally estimated greater richness for naive than memory subsets.

In germline, CDR1 is SEHNR, CDR2 FQNEAQ (reference sequence). V was trimmed by 5 bases and J by 2 bases, leaving 14 bases between them. This CDR3 is built from 15 residues. The specimen was memory CD4+ T cells from PBMCs. Subset of the sample: CD45RA-negative fraction. This sequence was found in a man between 18 and 35 years old in good health. Some clones in this sample may be carry-over from other donors' samples. This chain joins TRBV7-9 and TRBJ2-3; maybe TRBD1 (6 bases). The CDR3 nucleotides read TGTGCCAGCAGCCTTAGCAGGGGATACACAGATACGCAGTATTTT. Amino acids: CASSLSRGYTDTQYF.